This T cell receptor beta chain comes out of a study of blood T cell repertoires in COVID-19. The wider study: The United States, Italy and Spain supplied acute and convalescent COVID-19 samples. PBMCs, B-cell-depleted T cells, or T cells provided the cDNA or gDNA that made up the material.

Methods used by the authors: Amplification of reference gene primers was used by the study to estimate nucleated cell counts. Sequencing used immunoSEQ multiplex PCR; TCRdb keeps in-frame clones, though not all of them. Clonal size and the V and J genes are those of that table, whereas D and trimming came from the DNA. The sample lists about 180,000 clones; approximately 88% were seen once. This clone was seen ten or more times. Germline V gene lookup returns CDR1 MNHEY and CDR2 SMNVEV (reference sequence). The CDR3 totals 18 residues. With 5 bases removed from V and 2 bases from J, the gap between germline ends came to 21 bases.

The rearrangement links TRBV27 to TRBJ2-2; tentative D call: TRBD2 (6 bases). The sample comprised peripheral blood. The TCR was taken from a woman between 25 and 40 years old with acute or convalescent COVID-19. The CDR3 loop is CASSTAGTDWENTGELFF. DNA of the CDR3: TGTGCCAGCAGTACCGCGGGGACGGATTGGGAAAACACCGGGGAGCTGTTTTTT.